This TCR beta chain was recorded in a study of OX40 agonist ivuxolimab in advanced cancers. About the study: Dosing consisted of intravenous ivuxolimab at 0.01 to 10 mg/kg every 2 weeks. Three patients, one with hepatocellular carcinoma and two with cutaneous melanoma, achieved partial responses. Participants, 75% to 90% male, averaged approximately 65 years of age, ranging from about 20 to 80.

In germline, CDR1 is LNHDA, CDR2 SQIVND (reference sequence). The CDR3 runs 15 residues. The germline V and J ends were trimmed by 1 base and 4 bases, with 11 bases remaining between them. Study-wide points: Expanded clones belonging to CD8+ T cells outnumbered, on average, those of CD4+.

Sequencing was performed with immunoSEQ multiplex PCR; in TCRdb, only in-frame clones are kept and a portion is missing. The sample lists 90,000 to 100,000 clones; 90% to 96% were seen once. This clone was observed a handful of times. Its antigen remains unknown. The specimen was CD4+ or CD8+ T cells sorted from blood, collected in a trial of the OX40 agonist ivuxolimab. The chain is built from TRBV19 and TRBJ1-5; no clear D gene. The TCR originated in an adult with an advanced solid tumor such as melanoma, head and neck, liver or kidney cancer. In DNA form, the CDR3 reads TGTGCCAGTAGTATAGGGTGGTTAGAGAATCAGCCCCAGCATTTT. As protein: CASSIGWLENQPQHF.